Presented here are 20 T cell receptor beta chains from one specimen sequenced in a study of blood T cell repertoires in COVID-19. The data were produced by immunoSEQ multiplex PCR, yet TCRdb's version contains in-frame clones alone and is incomplete. The sample carries 160,000 or so clones, about 90% recorded once. Sample: peripheral blood. The source of these receptors is a man aged 55 to 70 with acute or convalescent COVID-19.

The chain links TRBV27 to TRBJ2-7, with D possibly matching TRBD1 (5 bases). Germline V lookup: CDR1 MNHEY, CDR2 SMNVEV (reference sequence). V shed 2 bases and J shed 3 bases, with 14 bases lying between them. CDR3 size: 15 residues. The CDR3, as DNA: TGTGCCAGCAGTTTAAAAGGACACCCTTTCTACGAGCAGTACTTC. It yields the protein CASSLKGHPFYEQYF.

The CDR3 nucleotides are TGCGCCAGCAGCCAGTCAGGGGGGAACACTGAAGCTTTCTTT. It encodes CASSQSGGNTEAFF. The chain employs TRBV5-1 and TRBJ1-1; 7 positions agree with TRBD1. J lost 1 base, V lost 4 bases, and 4 bases had no gene match. Germline V lookup: CDR1 SGHRS, CDR2 YFSETQ. CDR3 length: 14 amino acids.

The chain combines TRBV5-4 with TRBJ2-1; TRBD2 might be the D (6 bases). The V end was cut by 4 bases, the J end by 7 bases, with 15 bases between. The CDR3 totals 14 residues. CDR1 SGHNT and CDR2 YYREEE come from the germline V gene (reference sequence). The CDR3 spells CASSNPSGGNEQFF. The CDR3 DNA reads TGTGCCAGCAGCAATCCCTCCGGGGGAAATGAGCAGTTCTTC.

This clone was counted once. The chain links TRBV10-3 to TRBJ2-5; TRBD2 matches at 8 bases. Germline trimming cut 10 bases from V and 6 bases from J; bases unmatched to any gene: 13. Per the germline V gene, CDR1 is ENHRY and CDR2 is SYGVKD. There are 14 residues in the CDR3. The CDR3 is CATGRGGQDQTQYF. Here the CDR3 DNA reads TGTGCCACGGGACGGGGGGGCCAGGATCAGACCCAGTACTTC.

The V call is TRBV6-5, the J call TRBJ2-7, with D tentatively TRBD1 (6 bases). The CDR3 runs to 15 residues. The V gene lost 8 bases and the J gene lost 3 bases, with 20 bases spanning the gap. The V gene's germline CDR1 is MNHEY and CDR2 SVGAGI. The CDR3 DNA follows: TGTGCCAGCGGGAACAGGGCTGAGGGTGACTACGAGCAGTACTTC. This encodes CASGNRAEGDYEQYF.

This chain connects TRBV19 to TRBJ1-4; D gene unclear. CDR3 size: 15 residues. The V and J ends lost 6 bases and 5 bases respectively, with 16 bases between them. Germline-derived CDR1 and CDR2 are LNHDA and SQIVND (reference sequence). Here the CDR3 reads CASSPLRVINEKLFF. The CDR3 DNA reads TGTGCCAGTAGCCCTCTCCGGGTGATCAATGAAAAACTGTTTTTT.

The V and J genes are TRBV6-5 and TRBJ2-7, with D possibly being TRBD1 (5 bases). Germline V gene sequence: CDR1 MNHEY, CDR2 SVGAGI. V shed 5 bases and J shed 2 bases, with 16 bases lying between them. This CDR3 is 15 amino acids long. CDR3 in DNA: TGTGCCAGCAGTCCCCGAACAGGACGAGCCTACGAGCAGTACTTC. It translates to CASSPRTGRAYEQYF.

This sequence joins TRBV5-8 and TRBJ2-5, with 7 bases lining up with TRBD2. In germline, CDR1 is SGHTS, CDR2 YDEGEE. This CDR3 is 15 amino acids long. V trimming: 3 bases; J trimming: 4 bases; junction bases outside the gene matches: 9. CDR3 in amino acids: CASSSGGLPAETQYF. In DNA form, the CDR3 reads TGTGCCAGCAGCTCGGGGGGACTTCCAGCAGAGACCCAGTACTTC.

The gene calls are TRBV29-1 and TRBJ1-1; 7 nucleotides match TRBD1. The CDR3 extends over 13 amino acids. The V segment lost 0 bases and the J segment 6 bases; nucleotides outside the gene matches: 4. Germline CDR1 SQVTM, CDR2 ANQGSEA. The CDR3 region has the DNA TGCAGCGTTGAAGAGGGGACAGAACCTGAAGCTTTCTTT. This sequence encodes CSVEEGTEPEAFF.

The chain employs TRBV9 and TRBJ1-2; perhaps TRBD1 as D (6 bases). The germline CDR1 and CDR2 sequences are SGDLS and YYNGEE. The CDR3 length is 14 residues. The germline V and J ends were trimmed by 5 bases and 8 bases, with 19 bases remaining between them. The CDR3 region is CASRTQGMAKGYTF. For the CDR3, the DNA is TGTGCCAGCAGAACTCAGGGGATGGCGAAGGGCTACACCTTC.

This chain connects TRBV7-2 to TRBJ2-1; weak D call: TRBD1 (5 bases). The V gene's germline CDR1 is SGHTA and CDR2 FQGNSA. The CDR3 has 15 amino acids. The V gene lost 1 base and the J gene lost 1 base, with 8 bases spanning the gap. The CDR3 nucleotides read TGTGCCAGCAGCTTAGAAAGGGGATCCTACAATGAGCAGTTCTTC. It yields the protein CASSLERGSYNEQFF.

The rearrangement uses TRBV27 and TRBJ1-1, with 10 bases identical to TRBD1. The ends lost 5 bases at V and 4 bases at J; junction bases unmatched: 4. The germline V gene encodes CDR1 MNHEY and CDR2 SMNVEV (reference sequence). The CDR3 loop spans 14 amino acids. CDR3 region: CASSLRQGATEAFF. CDR3 in DNA: TGTGCCAGCAGTCTACGACAGGGGGCCACTGAAGCTTTCTTT.

This clone was found once. The rearrangement joins TRBV2 to TRBJ1-1, with D possibly being TRBD1 (5 bases). V lost 2 bases and J 6 bases, leaving 13 bases between the germline ends. The CDR3 consists of 14 residues. Germline CDR1 SNHLY, CDR2 FYNNEI. Here the CDR3 DNA reads TGTGCCAGCAGTGAAAGGCAGGGTTGGTCTGAAGCTTTCTTT. It translates to CASSERQGWSEAFF. Together with reference TRBV2 and TRBJ1-1, the CDR3 gives the full variable domain: EPEVTQTPSHQVTQMGQEVILRCVPISNHLYFYWYRQILGQKVEFLVSFYNNEISEKSEIFDDQFSVERPDGSNFTLKIRSTKLEDSAMYFCASSERQGWSEAFFGQGTRLTVV.

The J gene is TRBJ1-5, the V gene TRBV27, with 8 bases lining up with TRBD1. With V trimmed by 9 bases and J by 4 bases, 5 bases remained unmatched. The germline CDR1 and CDR2 sequences are MNHEY and SMNVEV (reference sequence). This CDR3 contains 13 residues. In DNA form, the CDR3 reads TGTGCCAGTCAAAGGACAGGGAATCAGCCCCAGCATTTT. Amino acid sequence: CASQRTGNQPQHF.

The chain joins TRBV2 to TRBJ2-3; perhaps TRBD2 as D (6 bases). The CDR3 length is 13 residues. Trimming took off 11 bases at V and 0 bases at J, with 12 bases between the two ends. The germline V gene encodes CDR1 SNHLY and CDR2 FYNNEI. The CDR3 sequence: CADRGASTDTQYF. The CDR3 nucleotides read TGTGCCGACCGCGGGGCCAGCACAGATACGCAGTATTTT.

The CDR3 DNA is TGTGCCAGCAGTGAACAGGGGAGGGCAACTAATGAAAAACTGTTTTTT. This encodes CASSEQGRATNEKLFF. The genes are TRBV2 and TRBJ1-4; maybe TRBD1 (6 bases). The CDR3 spans 16 residues. Germline CDR1 and CDR2: SNHLY and FYNNEI. The V gene lost 2 bases and the J gene lost 0 bases, with 10 bases spanning the gap.

The V call is TRBV5-8, the J call TRBJ1-5; weak D call: TRBD1 (6 bases). Per the germline V gene, CDR1 is SGHTS and CDR2 is YDEGEE. Trimming left V 0 bases short and J 5 bases short, with 6 bases between. The CDR3 has 13 amino acids. This CDR3 reads CASSLDRDQPQHF. DNA for the CDR3: TGTGCCAGCAGCTTGGACAGGGATCAGCCCCAGCATTTT.

The V and J genes are TRBV2 and TRBJ1-5, with a weak D call TRBD1 (6 bases). The CDR3 spans 15 residues. The V end was cut by 5 bases, the J end by 0 bases, with 11 bases between. CDR1 is SNHLY and CDR2 is FYNNEI in the germline V gene. The CDR3 protein is CASSRDIFSNQPQHF. DNA for the CDR3: TGTGCCAGCAGTCGGGACATTTTTAGCAATCAGCCCCAGCATTTT.

This sequence joins TRBV5-1 and TRBJ2-7; no firm D call. The V and J ends lost 4 bases and 1 base respectively, with 6 bases between them. CDR3 length equals 12 residues. Germline CDR1 and CDR2: SGHRS and YFSETQ. The CDR3 reads CASSPNSYEQYF. CDR3 in DNA: TGCGCCAGCAGCCCAAATTCCTACGAGCAGTACTTC.

The chain joins TRBV11-2 to TRBJ1-5; 7 nucleotides align to TRBD1. CDR1 and CDR2 from the germline V gene are SGHAT and FQNNGV. With V trimmed by 1 base and J by 5 bases, 2 bases remained unmatched. The CDR3 spans 14 residues. CDR3 in amino acids: CASSLGQGDQPQHF. CDR3 nucleotide sequence: TGTGCCAGCAGCTTAGGACAGGGTGATCAGCCCCAGCATTTT.